Each of the 23 T cell receptor beta chains below was sequenced from the same sample in a study of control samples from healthy donors and cancer patients. Repertoires were generated with immunoSEQ multiplex PCR, while TCRdb's copy carries only in-frame clones and drops some. Of more than 140,000 clones listed, 75% to 95% are singletons. Input material: blood. Every receptor here comes from a man between 18 and 29 years old in good health.

The J gene is TRBJ1-4, the V gene TRBV19, with 7 positions matching TRBD1. The germline V gene encodes CDR1 LNHDA and CDR2 SQIVND (reference sequence). V lost 6 bases and J lost 3; bases outside the gene matches: 13. The CDR3 is 17 residues long. The CDR3 spells CASRNSGQARANEKLFF. The CDR3 coding sequence is TGTGCCAGTAGGAACAGTGGACAGGCTCGAGCTAATGAAAAACTGTTTTTT.

The chain employs TRBV16 and TRBJ2-1; 10 bases are a match to TRBD2. Trimming cost V 1 base and J 6 bases; bases outside gene matches: 6. The CDR3 loop spans 16 amino acids. Germline loops: CDR1 KGHSY, CDR2 FQNENV. CDR3 DNA: TGTGCCAGCAGCCAATTTGGAGCGGGGGGGCCCAATGAGCAGTTCTTC. Translated, it gives CASSQFGAGGPNEQFF.

The rearrangement uses TRBV21-1 and TRBJ2-1. TRBV21-1 corresponds to a pseudogene. The CDR3 length is 13 residues. The DNA for the CDR3 is TGTGCCGCAGGGGGGGGGCCTGACAATGAGCAGTTCTTC. Amino acids: CAAGGGPDNEQFF.

The chain has TRBV6-2 or TRBV6-3 and TRBJ1-1; TRBD1 matches 9 bases. The J segment lost 0 bases and the V segment lost 4 bases, leaving 9 bases of the junction unmatched. Germline V gene lookup returns CDR1 MNHEY and CDR2 SVGEGT. This CDR3 has 17 amino acids. As DNA, the CDR3 is TGTGCCAGCAGTTTCGAAACAGGGGGCGCGGTGAACACTGAAGCTTTCTTT. Protein product: CASSFETGGAVNTEAFF.

The V gene is TRBV12-3 or TRBV12-4, the J gene TRBJ1-1; D uncertain. The V and J ends lost 7 bases and 7 bases respectively, with 13 bases between them. The CDR3 totals 12 residues. CDR3 nucleotides: TGTGCCAGCAAAAGGACCGACGGTGAAGCTTTCTTT. Translation gives CASKRTDGEAFF.

This chain uses TRBV5-1 with TRBJ1-4; 12 bases line up with TRBD1. Trimming took 4 bases from V and 6 from J; bases not matched to a gene: 10. Germline V gene sequence: CDR1 SGHRS, CDR2 YFSETQ. There are 17 residues in the CDR3. The CDR3 nucleotides read TGCGCCAGCAGCCGCCGGGACAGGGGGCCTACGGATGAAAAACTGTTTTTT. Translation gives CASSRRDRGPTDEKLFF.

The genes are TRBV10-3 and TRBJ2-7, with D unclear. Germline-derived CDR1 and CDR2 are ENHRY and SYGVKD. Trimming left V 6 bases short and J 1 base short, with 13 bases between. The CDR3 is made up of 14 amino acids. The CDR3 reads CAIREPGWSYEQYF. Here the CDR3 DNA reads TGTGCCATCAGGGAACCGGGCTGGTCCTACGAGCAGTACTTC.

This clone was seen a handful of times. The chain uses TRBV12-3 or TRBV12-4 and TRBJ1-5; maybe TRBD1 (5 bases). The CDR3 has 13 residues. Trimming pared 6 bases from V and 4 bases from J, leaving 10 bases between. This CDR3 reads CASRATANQPQHF. In DNA, the CDR3 is TGTGCCAGCAGGGCGACAGCTAATCAGCCCCAGCATTTT.

The V gene is TRBV6-2 or TRBV6-3, the J gene TRBJ2-2; D uncertain. The V and J ends lost 2 bases and 4 bases respectively, with 14 bases between them. Looked up from germline, CDR1 is MNHEY and CDR2 is SVGEGT. The CDR3 totals 16 residues. CDR3 nucleotides: TGTGCCAGCAGTTACGGAGCCCCCGCTGGCACCGGGGAGCTGTTTTTT. This gives the protein CASSYGAPAGTGELFF.

The chain employs TRBV7-6 and TRBJ1-3; D is unclear. CDR1 and CDR2 (germline): SGHVS, FNYEAQ. The length of the CDR3 is 15 residues. V dropped 5 bases and J dropped 2 bases, with 13 bases sitting between them. CDR3 protein: CASSVTAGAGNTIYF. The CDR3 nucleotides are TGTGCCAGCAGCGTAACCGCCGGAGCTGGAAACACCATATATTTT.

This chain uses TRBV5-1 with TRBJ1-2; 9 bases agree with TRBD1. Germline-derived CDR1 and CDR2 are SGHRS and YFSETQ. Germline trimming cut 4 bases from V and 4 bases from J; bases unmatched to any gene: 2. This CDR3 has 13 amino acids. The CDR3: CASSEDRGYGYTF. The CDR3 nucleotides are TGCGCCAGCAGCGAGGACAGGGGCTATGGCTACACCTTC.

The chain recombines TRBV10-3 with TRBJ1-5; 10 positions match TRBD1. Germline trimming cut 4 bases from V and 7 bases from J; bases unmatched to any gene: 7. This CDR3 region has 15 residues. CDR1 is ENHRY and CDR2 is SYGVKD in the germline V gene. The CDR3 sequence is CAISAGQGMGQPQHF. The CDR3 DNA sequence: TGTGCCATCAGTGCGGGACAGGGGATGGGACAGCCCCAGCATTTT.

V gene TRBV9 combines with J gene TRBJ2-4; D is unclear. V shed 5 bases and J shed 2 bases, with 5 bases lying between them. The CDR3 covers 12 residues. CDR1 is SGDLS and CDR2 is YYNGEE in the germline V gene. The CDR3 protein is CASRLPKNIQYF. CDR3 coding DNA: TGTGCCAGCAGACTCCCCAAAAACATTCAGTACTTC.

The chain carries TRBV27 and TRBJ2-7, with 8 bases fitting TRBD1. CDR3 size: 15 residues. Germline CDR1 and CDR2: MNHEY and SMNVEV (reference sequence). V dropped 5 bases and J dropped 3; count of bases not matched to a gene: 9. Here the CDR3 DNA reads TGTGCCAGCAGTAATAGGACAGGGACTGACTACGAGCAGTACTTC. This sequence encodes CASSNRTGTDYEQYF.

This chain uses TRBV28 with TRBJ2-3; 10 nucleotides align to TRBD2. Trimming at V came to 6 bases and at J to 2 bases, leaving 23 bases not matched to a gene. Germline V CDR1 and CDR2: MDHEN, SYDVKM. The CDR3 length is 21 residues. The DNA for the CDR3 is TGTGCCAGCAGCCGCTGGAGGGCTAGCGGGGGAGAGCGGCCCATCACAGATACGCAGTATTTT. Amino acid sequence: CASSRWRASGGERPITDTQYF. Combining the CDR3 with reference TRBV28 and TRBJ2-3 gives the whole variable domain DVKVTQSSRYLVKRTGEKVFLECVQDMDHENMFWYRQDPGLGLRLIYFSYDVKMKEKGDIPEGYSVSREKKERFSLILESASTNQTSMYLCASSRWRASGGERPITDTQYFGPGTRLTVL.

This clone was seen more than once but under ten times. The chain uses TRBV11-2 and TRBJ1-5; TRBD1 is a possible D gene (5 bases). The length of the CDR3 is 16 residues. Germline V gene data show CDR1 as SGHAT and CDR2 as FQNNGV. V lost 1 base to trimming and J lost 0 bases, with 10 bases between them. The CDR3 here is CASSLGGAYSNQPQHF. DNA of the CDR3: TGTGCCAGCAGCTTAGGTGGGGCTTATAGCAATCAGCCCCAGCATTTT.

The V gene is TRBV27, the J gene TRBJ1-1; tentatively, D is TRBD1 (5 bases). Germline CDR1 and CDR2: MNHEY and SMNVEV (reference sequence). This CDR3 is built from 13 residues. V was clipped by 5 bases and J by 5 bases, with 12 bases between them. The CDR3 DNA reads TGTGCCAGCAGTGCCAGGGTGAGGACTGAAGCTTTCTTT. It translates to CASSARVRTEAFF.

The V call is TRBV15, the J call TRBJ2-7, with TRBD2 identical over 7 bases. Per germline, CDR1 LNHNV and CDR2 YYDKDF (reference sequence). This CDR3 contains 13 residues. V gave up 3 bases and J gave up 5 bases; unmatched junction bases: 4. CDR3 sequence reads: CATSSGLVHEQYF. In nucleotides, the CDR3 is TGTGCCACCAGCAGCGGACTAGTCCACGAGCAGTACTTC.

The chain uses TRBV11-2 and TRBJ2-1; D is perhaps TRBD2 (5 bases). The CDR3 consists of 11 residues. Trimming removed 6 bases at V and 15 bases at J, with 15 bases between. CDR1 and CDR2 from the germline V gene are SGHAT and FQNNGV. CDR3 coding DNA: TGTGCCAGCAGGACCGGGATTGGGGTGTTCTTC. Translating it yields CASRTGIGVFF.

Here the CDR3 DNA reads TGTGCCAGCAGTCTCAACCAGAATTCACCCCTCCACTTT. Its protein product is CASSLNQNSPLHF. The chain carries TRBV6-5 and TRBJ1-6; D is unresolved. V was pared by 5 bases and J by 7 bases, with 9 bases between. The CDR3 is made up of 13 amino acids. Germline-derived CDR1 and CDR2 are MNHEY and SVGAGI.

This clone is a singleton in its sample. The rearrangement links TRBV2 to TRBJ1-6, with TRBD1 as a possible D gene (5 bases). This CDR3 is 11 amino acids long. The germline gives CDR1 SNHLY, CDR2 FYNNEI. Trimming removed 6 bases at V and 8 bases at J, with 5 bases between. The CDR3 region has the DNA TGTGCCAGCAGGACAGATTCACCCCTCCACTTT. This codes for CASRTDSPLHF.

The genes are TRBV4-3 and TRBJ2-3, with D perhaps matching TRBD1 or TRBD2 (5 bases each). The germline V gene encodes CDR1 LGHNA and CDR2 YSLEER. The length of the CDR3 is 16 residues. Trimming took 5 bases from V and 3 from J, leaving 18 bases between them. CDR3 amino acids: CASSVGTFGETDTQYF. The CDR3 coding sequence is TGCGCCAGCAGCGTAGGGACCTTCGGGGAGACAGATACGCAGTATTTT.

This clone has a single count. The chain is built from TRBV12-5 and TRBJ1-5, with 7 nucleotides matching TRBD1. This CDR3 has 18 amino acids. V dropped 3 bases and J dropped 0; count of bases not matched to a gene: 11. CDR1 and CDR2 from the germline V gene are LGHNT and FRNRAP. CDR3 DNA sequence: TGTGCTAGTGGTTTAAGGGACAGCGACTTTTATAGCAATCAGCCCCAGCATTTT. Translating it yields CASGLRDSDFYSNQPQHF.